The 7 T cell receptor beta chains below all came from one sample that was sequenced in a study of blood T cell repertoires in COVID-19 (dated by TCRdb to the early 2020s). Library generation was performed with the immunoSEQ multiplex PCR assay. TCRdb holds this immuneACCESS table with in-frame rearrangements only. Some clones are missing; in checked studies, unresolved V genes explain under half, and the rest has no known cause. This sample lists under 60,000 clones; approximately 87% were detected once. 5.3% of the sample belongs to the ten largest clones. The sequenced sample consisted of peripheral blood. These receptors were taken from a human donor in a cohort sampled during active COVID-19.

V usage is TRBV5-5 and J usage is TRBJ2-7; 9 bases align to TRBD1. Germline V lookup: CDR1 SGHKS, CDR2 YYEKEE (reference sequence). V was pared by 4 bases and J by 3 bases, with 8 bases of the junction left unmatched. The CDR3 extends over 15 amino acids. CDR3 in amino acids: CASSVTGGKIYEQYF. CDR3 DNA: TGTGCCAGCAGCGTAACAGGGGGCAAGATCTACGAGCAGTACTTC.

The V gene is TRBV5-1, the J gene TRBJ2-5; 12 bases fit TRBD2. The CDR3 sequence is 15 residues long. The germline V gene has CDR1 SGHRS and CDR2 YFSETQ. Trimming cost V 3 bases and J 5 bases; bases outside gene matches: 5. This CDR3 reads CASSWLAGGRETQYF. As DNA, the CDR3 is TGCGCCAGCAGCTGGCTAGCGGGGGGGCGCGAGACCCAGTACTTC.

The rearrangement uses TRBV5-1 and TRBJ2-5; 9 nucleotides agree with TRBD2. CDR3 length: 14 residues. Germline V gene lookup returns CDR1 SGHRS and CDR2 YFSETQ. The junction had 6 bases not matched to a gene; V was cut back by 5 bases and J by 4 bases. CDR3 DNA sequence: TGCGCCAGCAGGCTAGCGGGGAGTTTAGAGACCCAGTACTTC. As protein: CASRLAGSLETQYF.

This chain joins TRBV14 and TRBJ2-1; TRBD2 matches 12 bases. Trimming at V came to 4 bases and at J to 2 bases, leaving 9 bases not matched to a gene. Looked up from germline, CDR1 is SGHDN and CDR2 is FVKESK. The CDR3 extends over 18 amino acids. CDR3: CASSPQVLAGGAYNEQFF. The CDR3 DNA follows: TGTGCCAGCAGCCCTCAAGTTCTAGCGGGGGGGGCCTACAATGAGCAGTTCTTC.

The rearrangement links TRBV18 to TRBJ1-1, with a tentative D call TRBD1 (5 bases). Trimming stripped 2 bases from V and 0 bases from J, with 7 bases between. CDR3 length equals 14 residues. Germline lookup yields CDR1 KGHSH and CDR2 LQKENI. The CDR3, as DNA: TGTGCCAGCTCACCAGGGACTGTGAACACTGAAGCTTTCTTT. It translates to CASSPGTVNTEAFF.

The chain combines TRBV28 with TRBJ2-2, with 8 bases matching TRBD1. The V gene end was trimmed by 3 bases and the J gene end by 5 bases; junction bases not matched to a gene: 2. The CDR3 loop spans 14 amino acids. The germline gives CDR1 MDHEN, CDR2 SYDVKM. The CDR3 reads CASSLTGVTGELFF. CDR3 bases: TGTGCCAGCAGTTTGACAGGGGTGACCGGGGAGCTGTTTTTT.

The chain is built from TRBV6-5 and TRBJ1-1; tentatively, D is TRBD1 (6 bases). V gave up 4 bases and J gave up 5 bases, with 14 bases separating them. Per the germline V gene, CDR1 is MNHEY and CDR2 is SVGAGI. This CDR3 has 14 amino acids. CDR3 sequence: CASSFTHQGTEAFF. The DNA of the CDR3 is TGTGCCAGCAGTTTTACCCACCAGGGGACTGAAGCTTTCTTT.